Listed here are 21 T cell receptor beta chains from one sample, sequenced in a study of beta chain features in type 1 diabetes. These receptors lack a known antigen. Study observations and caveats: Significant though moderate, a shortening of TCRB CDR3s appeared in all four CD4+ subsets of Type 1 diabetes patients.

Investigators reverse transcribed all isolated RNA, so they sequenced expressed TCRB transcripts. Clones were sequenced by immunoSEQ multiplex PCR, and TCRdb holds only the in-frame ones, with some missing. The sample comprises approximately 270,000 clones, approximately 14% of which are singletons, and roughly 0.018% rests with the top ten. Sequencing input: naive CD4+ T cells from blood. These receptors were obtained from a man under 40 with type 1 diabetes.

In the case of this clone: Other DNA sequences in the sample encode the same CDR3. The V gene is TRBV7-2, the J gene TRBJ2-7; D is unresolved. The length of the CDR3 is 12 residues. Germline V gene data show CDR1 as SGHTA and CDR2 as FQGNSA. The germline V and J ends were trimmed by 0 bases and 4 bases, with 4 bases remaining between them. The CDR3 bases are TGTGCCAGCAGCTTAGCGGCTTACGAGCAGTACTTC. Encoded protein: CASSLAAYEQYF.

V usage is TRBV28 and J usage is TRBJ2-7; maybe TRBD2 (5 bases). This CDR3 spans 14 amino acids. V lost 7 bases and J 2 bases, leaving 15 bases between the germline ends. CDR1 and CDR2 (germline): MDHEN, SYDVKM. In DNA, the CDR3 is TGTGCCAGCACTCCCCGTCCGGAGGCCTACGAGCAGTACTTC. It yields the protein CASTPRPEAYEQYF.

The V gene is TRBV28, the J gene TRBJ2-7; D perhaps matches TRBD1 (5 bases). The CDR3 is 15 amino acids. The germline V gene encodes CDR1 MDHEN and CDR2 SYDVKM. V gave up 3 bases and J gave up 7 bases, with 19 bases separating them. The CDR3, as DNA: TGTGCCAGCAGTTTGCGTGGGGCCCTTTGGGGAGAGCAGTACTTC. It yields the protein CASSLRGALWGEQYF.

This clone turned up a few times. The V call is TRBV6-5, the J call TRBJ1-5, with 7 nucleotides matching TRBD1. CDR3 length: 14 amino acids. The J segment lost 6 bases and the V segment lost 4 bases, leaving 6 bases of the junction unmatched. CDR1 is MNHEY and CDR2 is SVGAGI in the germline V gene. In nucleotides, the CDR3 is TGTGCCAGCAGTTCTAGACAGGGAGGTCAGCCCCAGCATTTT. Translating it yields CASSSRQGGQPQHF.

The genes are TRBV11-3 and TRBJ2-3; D unresolved. Between the trimmed V and J ends, which lost 1 base and 4 bases, there was a span of 6 bases. This CDR3 comprises 13 residues. Per the germline V gene, CDR1 is SGHNT and CDR2 is YENEEA. Written as DNA, the CDR3 is TGTGCCAGCAGCTTAGGTATCGCAGATACGCAGTATTTT. Translation gives CASSLGIADTQYF.

This clone turned up a few times. The chain employs TRBV11-1 and TRBJ2-7; a weak D match, TRBD1 (6 bases). V was trimmed by 2 bases and J by 2 bases, leaving 7 bases between them. The CDR3 sequence is 13 residues long. The germline gives CDR1 SGHAT, CDR2 FQDESV (reference sequence). CDR3 DNA: TGTGCCAGCAGCTTACCAGGGGCCTACGAGCAGTACTTC. Translated, it gives CASSLPGAYEQYF.

The chain recombines TRBV7-2 with TRBJ2-7, with 9 bases fitting TRBD2. Germline lookup yields CDR1 SGHTA and CDR2 FQGNSA. The junction had 13 bases not matched to a gene; V was cut back by 6 bases and J by 7 bases. There are 15 residues in the CDR3. Here the CDR3 DNA reads TGTGCCAGCAGTTGGAGGGCGGGAGGGCAGGGAGAGCAGTACTTC. Translated, it gives CASSWRAGGQGEQYF.

The rearrangement links TRBV27 to TRBJ2-1; 7 bases fit TRBD2. The germline V gene encodes CDR1 MNHEY and CDR2 SMNVEV (reference sequence). V shed 7 bases, J shed 8 bases, and the junction held 11 bases outside the gene matches. The CDR3 consists of 14 residues. DNA of the CDR3: TGTGCCAGCAAGAATCTAGCGGCCGGCGATGAGCAGTTCTTC. This encodes CASKNLAAGDEQFF.

The chain employs TRBV4-3 and TRBJ1-4, with TRBD1 identical over 8 bases. Trimming took 2 bases from V and 7 from J; bases not matched to a gene: 3. CDR1 LGHNA and CDR2 YSLEER come from the germline V gene. The CDR3 spans 14 residues. This CDR3 is CASSQQGASEKLFF. Written as DNA, the CDR3 is TGCGCCAGCAGCCAACAGGGGGCTAGTGAAAAACTGTTTTTT.

The gene calls are TRBV7-2 and TRBJ2-7; 10 bases agree with TRBD2. The CDR3 spans 14 residues. V shed 7 bases, J shed 4 bases, and the junction held 7 bases outside the gene matches. The germline CDR1 and CDR2 sequences are SGHTA and FQGNSA. This chain's CDR3 is CASNRAGGPYEQYF. The CDR3 nucleotides read TGTGCCAGCAACCGAGCGGGAGGGCCTTACGAGCAGTACTTC.

This chain connects TRBV7-2 to TRBJ2-1; D gene unclear. The length of the CDR3 is 14 residues. V lost 2 bases to trimming and J lost 8 bases, with 13 bases between them. Germline V gene lookup returns CDR1 SGHTA and CDR2 FQGNSA. The CDR3 nucleotides are TGTGCCAGCAGCTTATACGTTACCTCGGATGAGCAGTTCTTC. It is translated as CASSLYVTSDEQFF.

This chain uses TRBV6-6 with TRBJ1-2; the D is unclear. Trimming pared 0 bases from V and 4 bases from J, leaving 15 bases between. The CDR3 sequence is 16 residues long. Germline CDR1 reads MNHNY; CDR2 reads SVGAGI (reference sequence). CDR3 sequence reads: CASSYSSEGEPYGYTF. The CDR3 DNA sequence: TGTGCCAGCAGTTACTCGAGTGAGGGAGAGCCCTATGGCTACACCTTC.

The gene calls are TRBV21-1 and TRBJ2-6; the D segment call TRBD1 is taken from the table without a DNA check. TRBV21-1 is reported as a pseudogene. The length of the CDR3 is 17 residues. CDR3 nucleotide sequence: TGTGCCAGCAGCAAAGTGGCCTTTTACTCTGGGGCCAACGTCCTGACTTTC. It specifies CASSKVAFYSGANVLTF.

In this sample, this clone turned up a few times. The chain recombines TRBV30 with TRBJ2-3, with a tentative D call TRBD2 (5 bases). This CDR3 region has 13 residues. Trimming removed 4 bases at V and 4 bases at J, with 12 bases between. Germline assignment: CDR1 GTSNPN and CDR2 SVGIG (reference sequence). CDR3: CAWTAAGPDTQYF. The DNA of the CDR3 is TGTGCCTGGACAGCGGCTGGGCCAGATACGCAGTATTTT.

Remarks on this clone: At the DNA level, this CDR3 is encoded by other sequences in the same sample as well. The rearrangement joins TRBV2 to TRBJ2-5; the match to TRBD1 covers 8 bases. The CDR3 consists of 13 residues. V lost 8 bases and J lost 4; bases outside the gene matches: 6. Looked up from germline, CDR1 is SNHLY and CDR2 is FYNNEI. CDR3 protein: CASSRDRGETQYF. Written as DNA, the CDR3 is TGTGCCAGCTCTCGCGACAGGGGAGAGACCCAGTACTTC.

This clone turned up a few times. The chain recombines TRBV18 with TRBJ2-5, with D perhaps TRBD2 (6 bases). V lost 5 bases, J lost 5 bases, and 6 bases lay in between. This CDR3 is 11 amino acids long. CDR1 is KGHSH, CDR2 LQKENI, per germline. The CDR3 coding sequence is TGTGCCAGCTCAGCGGGGGAGACCCAGTACTTC. Protein product: CASSAGETQYF.

This clone has only a few counts. The chain carries TRBV18 and TRBJ2-7; the match to TRBD2 covers 13 bases. The germline CDR1 and CDR2 sequences are KGHSH and LQKENI. This CDR3 spans 15 amino acids. V shed 3 bases and J 4 bases; nucleotides not matched to a gene: 3. The CDR3 loop reads CASSPPGLAGYEQYF. CDR3 bases: TGTGCCAGCTCACCCCCGGGACTAGCGGGATACGAGCAGTACTTC.

The chain couples TRBV30 to TRBJ2-2, with TRBD2 matching over 8 bases. Trimming removed 1 base from V and 7 bases from J; junction bases left unmatched: 8. CDR3 length: 15 amino acids. Germline CDR1 and CDR2: GTSNPN and SVGIG (reference sequence). This CDR3 reads CAWSGTGGLSGELFF. The CDR3 DNA reads TGTGCCTGGAGTGGAACGGGAGGGCTAAGCGGGGAGCTGTTTTTT. The whole variable domain, remainder taken from reference TRBV30 and TRBJ2-2, is SQTIHQWPATLVQPVGSPLSLECTVEGTSNPNLYWYRQAAGRGLQLLFYSVGIGQISSEVPQNLSASRPQDRQFILSSKKLLLSDSGFYLCAWSGTGGLSGELFFGEGSRLTVL.

This clone came up a few times. The chain uses TRBV5-4 and TRBJ2-1; 9 positions agree with TRBD2. Germline CDR1 reads SGHNT; CDR2 reads YYREEE (reference sequence). The CDR3 runs to 15 residues. V gave up 5 bases and J gave up 0 bases; unmatched junction bases: 3. DNA for the CDR3: TGTGCCAGCAGTATTAGCGGGAGCTCCTACAATGAGCAGTTCTTC. This encodes CASSISGSSYNEQFF.

The rearrangement links TRBV5-1 to TRBJ1-2; 7 bases align to TRBD1. Per the germline V gene, CDR1 is SGHRS and CDR2 is YFSETQ. The CDR3 is 13 amino acids. V gave up 4 bases and J gave up 2 bases; unmatched junction bases: 2. Here the CDR3 reads CASSEDRNYGYTF. DNA of the CDR3: TGCGCCAGCAGCGAGGACAGGAACTATGGCTACACCTTC.

This rearrangement joins TRBV7-9 to TRBJ2-1; TRBD2 matches at 7 bases. This CDR3 is 16 amino acids long. Looked up from germline, CDR1 is SEHNR and CDR2 is FQNEAQ (reference sequence). After removal of 7 bases from V and 5 bases from J, the junction contained 14 bases not matched to a gene. CDR3 coding DNA: TGTGCCAGCACCCCAAAGGAGTGGGACTACGACAATGAGCAGTTCTTC. As protein: CASTPKEWDYDNEQFF. The entire variable domain, with the rest obtained from reference TRBV7-9 and TRBJ2-1, is as follows: DTGVSQNPRHKITKRGQNVTFRCDPISEHNRLYWYRQTLGQGPEFLTYFQNEAQLEKSRLLSDRFSAERPKGSFSTLEIQRTEQGDSAMYLCASTPKEWDYDNEQFFGPGTRLTVL.